The 17 T cell receptor beta chains below all came from one sample that was sequenced in a study of radiotherapy plus CTLA-4 blockade in lung cancer. TCRdb's table, derived via immunoSEQ multiplex PCR, lists solely in-frame clones and lacks some. In the table there are approximately 78,000 clones, more than 75% of which are singletons. Sequencing was performed on peripheral blood, taken from a patient treated with radiotherapy plus ipilimumab. These receptors all stem from a human donor with non-small cell lung cancer who had a complete response to radiotherapy plus ipilimumab.

With regard to this clone: Other DNA sequences in the sample encode the same CDR3. The rearrangement uses TRBV7-9 and TRBJ1-2; 10 nucleotides line up with TRBD1. The CDR3 covers 14 residues. Germline V gives CDR1 SEHNR, CDR2 FQNEAQ (reference sequence). After removal of 1 base from V and 8 bases from J, the junction contained 4 bases not matched to a gene. This CDR3 reads CASSLESTGGGYTF. CDR3 DNA: TGTGCCAGCAGCTTAGAGTCGACAGGGGGCGGCTACACCTTC.

The chain employs TRBV7-2 and TRBJ2-3, with D unresolved. The germline CDR1 and CDR2 sequences are SGHTA and FQGNSA. The V gene lost 1 base and the J gene lost 4 bases, with 12 bases spanning the gap. The CDR3 runs to 15 residues. In DNA, the CDR3 is TGTGCCAGCAGCTTAGGTCTCCGGTGGGCAGATACGCAGTATTTT. It yields the protein CASSLGLRWADTQYF.

This clone was observed once. J is TRBJ1-1 and V is TRBV18, with a weak D call TRBD1 (6 bases). The CDR3 spans 14 residues. Trimming shortened V by 6 bases and J by 3 bases, and 14 bases separated the two germline ends. CDR1 and CDR2 from the germline V gene are KGHSH and LQKENI. CDR3: CASSPWGRDTEAFF. The CDR3 DNA reads TGTGCCAGCTCCCCATGGGGGCGGGACACTGAAGCTTTCTTT.

The chain carries TRBV10-3 and TRBJ1-2; no clear D gene. This CDR3 has 12 residues. Trimming took 6 bases from V and 4 from J, leaving 9 bases between them. Germline-derived CDR1 and CDR2 are ENHRY and SYGVKD. The DNA of the CDR3 is TGTGCCATCAGCCACAGACGCTATGGCTACACCTTC. This sequence encodes CAISHRRYGYTF.

The J gene is TRBJ2-5, the V gene TRBV11-3, with TRBD1 matching 10 bases. The germline CDR1 and CDR2 sequences are SGHNT and YENEEA. CDR3 length equals 17 residues. V was pared by 5 bases and J by 5 bases, with 14 bases of the junction left unmatched. The CDR3 DNA sequence: TGTGCCAGCAGCACCGGGACAGGGGCCTTTGTTGGCGAGACCCAGTACTTC. It encodes CASSTGTGAFVGETQYF.

This clone was counted a single time. DNA for the CDR3: TGCAGTGCTAGTGCTAGCGAGACCCAGTACTTC. Amino acid sequence: CSASASETQYF. The V and J genes are TRBV20-1 and TRBJ2-5; TRBD2 is a possible D gene (5 bases). V lost 3 bases and J lost 5, with 7 bases in between. The CDR3 length is 11 residues. The germline gives CDR1 DFQATT, CDR2 SNEGSKA (reference sequence).

In DNA form, the CDR3 reads TGCGCCAGCACTCTGGGGACAGTGGGGATCACAGATACGCAGTATTTT. Amino acids: CASTLGTVGITDTQYF. The rearrangement uses TRBV5-1 and TRBJ2-3; 7 bases are shared with TRBD1. Germline CDR1 reads SGHRS; CDR2 reads YFSETQ. CDR3 length: 16 amino acids. V lost 6 bases and J lost 2; bases outside the gene matches: 12.

The chain is built from TRBV18 and TRBJ2-7; D not certain. The V and J ends lost 1 base and 2 bases respectively, with 9 bases between them. This CDR3 contains 14 residues. CDR1 and CDR2 from the germline V gene are KGHSH and LQKENI. In DNA, the CDR3 is TGTGCCAGCTCACCACAGGGCCGCGCCTACGAGCAGTACGTC. It specifies CASSPQGRAYEQYV.

V usage is TRBV9 and J usage is TRBJ2-1, with 11 bases fitting TRBD2. V lost 0 bases, J lost 7 bases, and 15 bases stayed unmatched. Germline CDR1 reads SGDLS; CDR2 reads YYNGEE. The CDR3 is 19 residues long. The CDR3 sequence is CASSVALAPSGRTGNEQFF. For the CDR3, the DNA is TGTGCCAGCAGCGTAGCCCTTGCTCCTAGCGGGAGGACAGGGAATGAGCAGTTCTTC.

This clone is a singleton in its sample. The chain is built from TRBV29-1 and TRBJ2-5; the match to TRBD1 covers 9 bases. The CDR3 spans 14 residues. The V gene end was trimmed by 3 bases and the J gene end by 5 bases; junction bases not matched to a gene: 7. Germline CDR1 and CDR2: SQVTM and ANQGSEA. The CDR3 reads CSVDGTGGSETQYF. The CDR3 region has the DNA TGCAGCGTTGATGGTACAGGGGGCTCTGAGACCCAGTACTTC.

The J gene is TRBJ2-7, the V gene TRBV19; D ambiguous. V shed 4 bases and J shed 3 bases, with 7 bases lying between them. The CDR3 runs 12 residues. Germline V gene data show CDR1 as LNHDA and CDR2 as SQIVND (reference sequence). DNA for the CDR3: TGTGCCAGTAGTAATGGCCGCTACGAGCAGTACTTC. Its protein product is CASSNGRYEQYF.

A few counts support this clone. The chain has TRBV12-5 and TRBJ1-2; 9 bases align to TRBD1. Germline V lookup: CDR1 LGHNT, CDR2 FRNRAP. Trimming removed 3 bases from V and 1 base from J; junction bases left unmatched: 3. This CDR3 is 15 amino acids long. CDR3 loop: CASGFGTGINYGYTF. The DNA for the CDR3 is TGTGCTAGTGGTTTCGGGACAGGGATTAACTATGGCTACACCTTC. Combining the CDR3 with reference TRBV12-5 and TRBJ1-2 gives the whole variable domain DARVTQTPRHKVTEMGQEVTMRCQPILGHNTVFWYRQTMMQGLELLAYFRNRAPLDDSGMPKDRFSAEMPDATLATLKIQPSEPRDSAVYFCASGFGTGINYGYTFGSGTRLTVV.

Only a few counts were recorded for this clone. The chain joins TRBV19 to TRBJ1-2; no definite D call. V was pared by 3 bases and J by 2 bases, with 13 bases between. CDR1 LNHDA and CDR2 SQIVND come from the germline V gene (reference sequence). The CDR3 loop spans 15 amino acids. The CDR3 DNA reads TGTGCCAGTAGTATCCGACACAGCGTCAACTATGGCTACACCTTC. As protein: CASSIRHSVNYGYTF. Full variable domain (rest looked up from reference TRBV19 and TRBJ1-2): DGGITQSPKYLFRKEGQNVTLSCEQNLNHDAMYWYRQDPGQGLRLIYYSQIVNDFQKGDIAEGYSVSREKKESFPLTVTSAQKNPTAFYLCASSIRHSVNYGYTFGSGTRLTVV.

This chain joins TRBV6-1 and TRBJ1-5; D perhaps matches TRBD1 (6 bases). The CDR3 is 14 amino acids. Germline V CDR1 and CDR2: MNHNS, SASEGT. Trimming stripped 8 bases from V and 6 bases from J, with 17 bases between. The CDR3 bases are TGTGCCAGCTTAACAGGGTTCGGACTTCAGCCCCAGCATTTT. The encoded protein is CASLTGFGLQPQHF.

The J gene is TRBJ2-3, the V gene TRBV11-3, with a weak D call TRBD2 (6 bases). Trimming cost V 5 bases and J 0 bases, with 9 bases left between them. Germline V gene data show CDR1 as SGHNT and CDR2 as YENEEA. There are 14 residues in the CDR3. The CDR3 bases are TGTGCCAGCAGCCACGGGAGAAGCACAGATACGCAGTATTTT. As protein: CASSHGRSTDTQYF.

This clone showed up just once. The chain combines TRBV11-3 with TRBJ2-2, with TRBD1 identical over 7 bases. The CDR3 length is 15 residues. The V and J ends lost 4 bases and 4 bases, in that order; junction bases with no gene match: 6. The germline V gene has CDR1 SGHNT and CDR2 YENEEA. CDR3 residues: CASSSPGQLTGELFF. CDR3 sequence (DNA): TGTGCCAGCAGCTCCCCGGGACAGCTCACCGGGGAGCTGTTTTTT.

The V gene is TRBV6-5, the J gene TRBJ2-1, with D perhaps matching TRBD2 (5 bases). Per the germline V gene, CDR1 is MNHEY and CDR2 is SVGAGI. The V end lost 0 bases, the J end lost 12 bases, and 15 bases lay between the germline ends. This CDR3 has 14 residues. DNA for the CDR3: TGTGCCAGCAGTTACTCAAAGGGTCTCGGGGTGCAGTTCTTC. This gives the protein CASSYSKGLGVQFF.